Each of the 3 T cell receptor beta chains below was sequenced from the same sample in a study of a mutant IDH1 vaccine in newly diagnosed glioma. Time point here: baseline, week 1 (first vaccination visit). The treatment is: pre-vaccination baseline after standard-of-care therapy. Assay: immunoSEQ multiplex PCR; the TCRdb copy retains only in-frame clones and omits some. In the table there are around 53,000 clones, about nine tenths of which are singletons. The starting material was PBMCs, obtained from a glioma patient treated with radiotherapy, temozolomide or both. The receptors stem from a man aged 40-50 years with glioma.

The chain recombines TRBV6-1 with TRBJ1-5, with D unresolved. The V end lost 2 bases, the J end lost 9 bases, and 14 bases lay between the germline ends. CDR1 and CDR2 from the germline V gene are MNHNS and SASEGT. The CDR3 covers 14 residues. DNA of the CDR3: TGTGCCAGCAGTGAAAATAGTTCCGTTCGGCCCCAGCATTTT. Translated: CASSENSSVRPQHF.

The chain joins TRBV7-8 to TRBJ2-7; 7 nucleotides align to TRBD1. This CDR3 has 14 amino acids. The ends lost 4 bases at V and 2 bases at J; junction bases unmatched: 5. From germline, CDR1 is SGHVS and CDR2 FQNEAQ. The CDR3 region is CASSSDQGAYEQYF. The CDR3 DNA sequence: TGTGCCAGCAGCTCGGACCAGGGGGCCTACGAGCAGTACTTC.

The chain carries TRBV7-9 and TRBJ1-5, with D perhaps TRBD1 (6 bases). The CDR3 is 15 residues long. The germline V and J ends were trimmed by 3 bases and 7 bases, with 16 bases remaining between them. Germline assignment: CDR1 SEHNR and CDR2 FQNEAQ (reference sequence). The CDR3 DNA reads TGTGCCAGCAGCTTCGGTGGGGGGGCAAGACAGCCCCAGCATTTT. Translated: CASSFGGGARQPQHF.